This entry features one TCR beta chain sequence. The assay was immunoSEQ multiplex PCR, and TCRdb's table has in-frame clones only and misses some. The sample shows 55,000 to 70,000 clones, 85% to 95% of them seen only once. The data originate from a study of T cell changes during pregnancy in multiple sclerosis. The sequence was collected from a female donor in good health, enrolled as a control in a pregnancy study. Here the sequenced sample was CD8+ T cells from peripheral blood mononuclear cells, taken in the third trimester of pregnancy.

The CDR3 loop is CASSFQTGGVTEAFF. The CDR3 DNA is TGTGCCAGCAGCTTCCAGACAGGAGGAGTCACTGAAGCTTTCTTT. The chain couples TRBV13 to TRBJ1-1, with D perhaps matching TRBD1 (6 bases). The V end lost 3 bases, the J end lost 4 bases, and 15 bases lay between the germline ends. This CDR3 is built from 15 residues. The germline gives CDR1 PRHDT, CDR2 FYEKMQ (reference sequence). The variable domain in full, with the rest retrieved from reference TRBV13 and TRBJ1-1, is AAGVIQSPRHLIKEKRETATLKCYPIPRHDTVYWYQQGPGQDPQFLISFYEKMQSDKGSIPDRFSAQQFSDYHSELNMSSLELGDSALYFCASSFQTGGVTEAFFGQGTRLTVV.